The 5 T cell receptor beta chains given below trace back to one sample, sequenced in a study of CD8+ T cells in alopecia areata. RNA extraction and reverse transcription yielded cDNA as sequencing template. Here immunoSEQ multiplex PCR was the method, and the copy in TCRdb shows in-frame clones only, minus some. The sample holds about 150,000 clones, around 47% seen once. Source material: CD4+ T cells sorted from blood. The receptors originated from a human donor with alopecia areata.

This clone was seen a single time. This chain uses TRBV30 with TRBJ2-7, with D perhaps given as TRBD1 or TRBD2 (5 bases each). Germline assignment: CDR1 GTSNPN and CDR2 SVGIG (reference sequence). V was trimmed by 8 bases and J by 6 bases, leaving 14 bases between them. This CDR3 contains 11 residues. The CDR3 DNA follows: TGTGCCCTGCTGGGGGATACCGAGCAGTACTTC. Translation: CALLGDTEQYF.

A word on this clone: Different DNA sequences within this sample yield the same CDR3. The J gene is TRBJ2-5, the V gene TRBV5-1; D call uncertain. The V end lost 1 base, the J end lost 1 base, and 8 bases lay between the germline ends. Germline V gene lookup returns CDR1 SGHRS and CDR2 YFSETQ. The CDR3 sequence is 14 residues long. The CDR3 sequence: CASSLRAAQETQYF. As DNA, the CDR3 is TGCGCCAGCAGCTTGCGGGCAGCCCAAGAGACCCAGTACTTC.

This clone has only one observation. The rearrangement uses TRBV9 and TRBJ2-3, with TRBD2 matching 8 bases. CDR3 size: 16 residues. Germline values: CDR1 SGDLS, CDR2 YYNGEE. The junction had 7 bases not matched to a gene; V was cut back by 2 bases and J by 2 bases. The CDR3, as DNA: TGTGCCAGCAGCGTCGGTCCTAGCGGGTTCACAGATACGCAGTATTTT. Protein: CASSVGPSGFTDTQYF.

This sequence joins TRBV7-2 and TRBJ2-7, with TRBD2 identical over 16 bases. V was clipped by 3 bases and J by 5 bases; unmatched bases: 7. CDR1 and CDR2 from the germline V gene are SGHTA and FQGNSA. The CDR3 totals 17 residues. The CDR3 region has the DNA TGTGCCAGCAGCTTGATCGGGACTAGCGGGAGGGCCCACGAGCAGTACTTC. Protein product: CASSLIGTSGRAHEQYF. Full variable domain (remainder filled in from reference TRBV7-2 and TRBJ2-7): GAGVSQSPSNKVTEKGKDVELRCDPISGHTALYWYRQSLGQGLEFLIYFQGNSAPDKSGLPSDRFSAERTGGSVSTLTIQRTQQEDSAVYLCASSLIGTSGRAHEQYFGPGTRLTVT.

The chain is built from TRBV5-1 and TRBJ2-7; D unclear. V was trimmed by 1 base and J by 2 bases, leaving 10 bases between them. CDR1 SGHRS and CDR2 YFSETQ come from the germline V gene. The CDR3 spans 14 residues. CDR3 sequence (DNA): TGCGCCAGCAGCTTGTCCTTACATCCCTACGAGCAGTACTTC. Its translation: CASSLSLHPYEQYF.